A selection of T cell receptor beta chains follows, all from one sample in a study of graft-versus-host responses after intestinal transplantation. Assay used: immunoSEQ multiplex PCR; TCRdb lists only in-frame clones, some missing. This sample yields about 12,000 clones, of which under 45% are seen a single time; more than 2.5% belongs to the top ten. This specimen was alloreactive CD8+ T cells from a mixed lymphocyte reaction culture, taken before intestinal transplant. These receptors came from a human patient who received an intestinal transplant. Both conserved end residues are part of each CDR3. A D gene is named only where the DNA matches it firmly. Rows give clone size only sometimes, using once, few, many, or a class for an expanded clone.

j_gene	v_gene	abundance	d_gene	CDR3nt	CDR3aa
TRBJ1-1	TRBV6-6	NA	TRBD1	TGTGCCAGCACCCGACAGGGTGAAGCTTTCTTT	CASTRQGEAFF
TRBJ1-1	TRBV27	NA	NA	TGTGCCAGGGCCCGGGGGATGAACACTGAAGCTTTCTTT	CARARGMNTEAFF
TRBJ2-7	TRBV11-2	large	NA	TGTGCCAGCAGCTTCACCCGGGACTACGAGCAGTACTTC	CASSFTRDYEQYF
TRBJ2-3	TRBV6-5	NA	TRBD2	TGTGCCAGCAGTTACATCCGGGAGGGGACAGATACGCAGTATTTT	CASSYIREGTDTQYF
TRBJ1-6	TRBV28	NA	TRBD1	TGTGCCAGCAGTCCCCGGACAGGGAGTTGGTCACCCCTCCACTTT	CASSPRTGSWSPLHF
TRBJ2-7	TRBV4-3	NA	NA	TGCGCCAGCAGCCAAGATAAAGGAGATGAATACGAGCAGTACTTC	CASSQDKGDEYEQYF
TRBJ2-7	TRBV4-2	NA	NA	TGTGCCAGCAGCCAACCCCGACGGTCTAGGAGCTCCTACGAGCAGTACTTC	CASSQPRRSRSSYEQYF
TRBJ2-7	TRBV28	NA	NA	TGTGCCAGCAGTTTATTAGCCTTGAGCCTAGGCGAGCAGTACTTC	CASSLLALSLGEQYF
TRBJ2-7	TRBV14	few	NA	TGTGCCAGCAGCCAAGATATATTCGAGCAGTACTTC	CASSQDIFEQYF
TRBJ1-3	TRBV27	few	TRBD1	TGTGCCAGCAGCCAGGGGGGCTCTGGAAACACCATATATTTT	CASSQGGSGNTIYF
TRBJ1-1	TRBV19	few	NA	TGTGCCAGTCTATCCGGCCTGGGGTCCGAAGCTTTCTTT	CASLSGLGSEAFF
TRBJ1-1	TRBV7-3	medium-sized	NA	TGTGCCAGCAGCTTACTGGGGGCCGGCACTGAAGCTTTCTTT	CASSLLGAGTEAFF
TRBJ1-2	TRBV7-2	NA	NA	TGTGCCAGCAGCGCGGACTATGGCTACACCTTC	CASSADYGYTF
TRBJ1-1	TRBV10-3	NA	NA	TGTGCCATCAGTGTGACAGAACAGATGAACACTGAAGCTTTCTTT	CAISVTEQMNTEAFF
TRBJ2-1	TRBV7-3	few	NA	TGTGCCAGCAGCTTACACGGGGTCGGTGAGCAGTTCTTC	CASSLHGVGEQFF
TRBJ2-1	TRBV4-1	NA	TRBD2	TGCGCCAGCAGCCACCAGACTAGCGGGAACCTCCAGTTCTTC	CASSHQTSGNLQFF
TRBJ2-7	TRBV15	NA	TRBD1	TGTGCCACCAGCAGTCCCGGGACAGCCCTCGAGCAGTACTTC	CATSSPGTALEQYF
TRBJ2-7	TRBV7-3	NA	NA	TGTGCCAGCAGCGACGTATACGAGCAGTACTTC	CASSDVYEQYF
TRBJ1-6	TRBV28	NA	NA	TGTGCCAGCAGTTTAGAGGTTCGGTCACCCCTCCACTTT	CASSLEVRSPLHF
TRBJ2-5	TRBV7-9	NA	NA	TGTGCCAGCGGGGAACAGAAGAGACAAGAGACCCAGTACTTC	CASGEQKRQETQYF
TRBJ2-1	TRBV19	NA	NA	TGTGCCAGTAGCAGGGACGATGAGCAGTTCTTC	CASSRDDEQFF
TRBJ2-1	TRBV28	NA	NA	TGTGCCAGCAGCCACCAGATGAGCAATGAGCAGTTCTTC	CASSHQMSNEQFF
TRBJ2-7	TRBV7-8	NA	TRBD2	TGTGCCAGCAGTAACTTCGCTAGCGGAGTTTACGAGCAGTACTTC	CASSNFASGVYEQYF
TRBJ2-7	TRBV6-9	NA	NA	TGTGCCAGCAGTTACTCGAGCATTCCCCCCTACGAGCAGTACTTC	CASSYSSIPPYEQYF
TRBJ2-1	TRBV19	few	NA	TGTGCCAGTAGTATAAGGGGGGATGAGCAGTTCTTC	CASSIRGDEQFF
TRBJ2-7	TRBV6-1	few	NA	TGTGCCAGCAGTCCACTGGGACCCTACGAGCAGTACTTC	CASSPLGPYEQYF
TRBJ2-1	TRBV6-6	NA	TRBD2	TGTGCCAGCAGTTACTCAAGCGGGAGTTACAATGAGCAGTTCTTC	CASSYSSGSYNEQFF
TRBJ2-6	TRBV5-4	few	NA	TGTGCCAGCAGCGAGGGCGTTGGGGCCAACGTCCTGACTTTC	CASSEGVGANVLTF
TRBJ1-2	TRBV2	NA	TRBD1	TGTGCCAGCAGTATAACAGGGGGCCCCTTTAACTATGGCTACACCTTC	CASSITGGPFNYGYTF
TRBJ2-7	TRBV30	NA	TRBD2	TGTGCCTGGAGATCACTAGCGGCCTACGAGCAGTACTTC	CAWRSLAAYEQYF
TRBJ1-5	TRBV7-5	NA	NA	TGTGTCAGAAGCTTAGCACAGGGGAGCCCCAATCAGCCCCAGCATTTT	CVRSLAQGSPNQPQHF
TRBJ1-1	TRBV6-5	medium-sized	TRBD1	TGTGCCAGCAGTTACGGTCAGGGGGCGAACACTGAAGCTTTCTTT	CASSYGQGANTEAFF
TRBJ2-5	TRBV4-3	NA	NA	TGCGCCAGCAGCCAAGAAAGCCTCCAAGAGACCCAGTACTTC	CASSQESLQETQYF
TRBJ2-7	TRBV4-2	NA	NA	TGTGCCAGCAGCCAAGATACACACAGGAGCTGGTACGAGCAGTACTTC	CASSQDTHRSWYEQYF
TRBJ2-7	TRBV6-5	few	TRBD1	TGTGCCAGCAGTTTCAGGGGGAGCTACGAGCAGTACTTC	CASSFRGSYEQYF
TRBJ2-7	TRBV10-3	NA	NA	TGTGCCATCAGTGAGTCCCCGGACAGTTACGAGCAGTACTTC	CAISESPDSYEQYF
TRBJ2-7	TRBV7-4	few	TRBD1	TGTGCCAGCAGCCCAAGGGACAGCTCCTACGAGCAGTACTTC	CASSPRDSSYEQYF
TRBJ2-1	TRBV11-3	NA	NA	TGTGCCAGCAGCTTAGGACGAGCTGCCACGCAGTTCTTC	CASSLGRAATQFF
TRBJ2-1	TRBV5-1	NA	NA	TGCGCCAGCAGCTTGAGCGGTAGCTCCTACAATGAGCAGTTCTTC	CASSLSGSSYNEQFF
TRBJ1-2	TRBV4-1	NA	NA	TGCGCCAGCAGCCAGGCCCTCTATGGCTACACCTTC	CASSQALYGYTF
TRBJ2-7	TRBV4-1	NA	TRBD2	TGCGCCAGCAGCCAAGGGGGGGGGTTATCCTACGAGCAGTACTTC	CASSQGGGLSYEQYF
TRBJ1-5	TRBV2	NA	NA	TGTGCCAGCAGTGAATTGATACCAGACAATCAGCCCCAGCATTTT	CASSELIPDNQPQHF
TRBJ2-5	TRBV28	few	TRBD2	TGTGGGACCGGGACTAGCGGCCCAGAGACCCAGTACTTC	CGTGTSGPETQYF
TRBJ1-2	TRBV6-8	once	NA	TGTGCCAGCAGTCATGCTCGATGCTCTAGAAAGACCTATGGCTACACCTTC	CASSHARCSRKTYGYTF
TRBJ2-7	TRBV11-2	NA	NA	TGTGCCAGCAGCTTAGGCTTCAGGTTCTACGAGCAGTACTTC	CASSLGFRFYEQYF
TRBJ2-1	TRBV19	NA	NA	TGTGCCAGTAGTCACCCAAGCTCCTACAATGAGCAGTTCTTC	CASSHPSSYNEQFF
TRBJ1-1	TRBV7-9	NA	TRBD1	TGTGCCAGCAGCCCCTTCCGACAGGGGGCGGACGAAGCTTTCTTT	CASSPFRQGADEAFF
TRBJ2-1	TRBV7-9	few	TRBD2	TGTGCCAGCAGCTTTACCTTACTAGCGGAGCAGTTCTTC	CASSFTLLAEQFF
TRBJ2-7	TRBV7-7	NA	NA	TGTGCCAGCAGCCTAATTGGGAGCGAGCAGTACTTC	CASSLIGSEQYF
TRBJ1-5	TRBV5-6	NA	NA	TGTGCCAGCAGCTTGTTAGCACAGGGCAGCAATCAGCCCCAGCATTTT	CASSLLAQGSNQPQHF
TRBJ2-2	TRBV5-6	NA	NA	TGTGCCAGCAGCTTGTTAGGGAGAGGGGCTCGCGGCGAACACCGGGGAGCTGTTTTT	CASSLLGRGARGEHRGAVF
TRBJ2-7	TRBV28	few	TRBD2	TGTGCCAGCAGCCAACCCCTCGGGACTAGCGGGAGTATAGACGAGCAGTACTTC	CASSQPLGTSGSIDEQYF
TRBJ2-3	TRBV19	NA	TRBD2	TGTGCCAGTAGTACCCCGTGGCTAGCGGGTGATCCAACTAGCACAGATACGCAGTATTTT	CASSTPWLAGDPTSTDTQYF
TRBJ2-1	TRBV7-7	NA	TRBD2	TGTGCCAGCAGCCCAGGACTAGCGGGGCCCTACAATGAGCAGTTCTTC	CASSPGLAGPYNEQFF
TRBJ1-1	TRBV28	medium-sized	NA	TGTGCCATCCACACCGGGGGCACTGAAGCTTTCTTT	CAIHTGGTEAFF
TRBJ1-1	TRBV11-2	NA	TRBD1	TGTGCCAGCAGCTTCCAGGGGGCGAACACTGAAGCTTTCTTT	CASSFQGANTEAFF
TRBJ2-1	TRBV7-6	NA	TRBD2	TGTGCCAGCAGCCAATTCCGGGGGGATGAGCAGTTCTTC	CASSQFRGDEQFF
TRBJ2-7	TRBV5-6	NA	NA	TGTGCCAGCAGCTTGGACCGATACTACGAGCAGTACTTC	CASSLDRYYEQYF
TRBJ2-6	TRBV7-8	NA	TRBD2	TGTGCCAGCAGCTTAGCGCTACTAGCGGGGGGCTGGGGGGCCAACGTCCTGACTTTC	CASSLALLAGGWGANVLTF